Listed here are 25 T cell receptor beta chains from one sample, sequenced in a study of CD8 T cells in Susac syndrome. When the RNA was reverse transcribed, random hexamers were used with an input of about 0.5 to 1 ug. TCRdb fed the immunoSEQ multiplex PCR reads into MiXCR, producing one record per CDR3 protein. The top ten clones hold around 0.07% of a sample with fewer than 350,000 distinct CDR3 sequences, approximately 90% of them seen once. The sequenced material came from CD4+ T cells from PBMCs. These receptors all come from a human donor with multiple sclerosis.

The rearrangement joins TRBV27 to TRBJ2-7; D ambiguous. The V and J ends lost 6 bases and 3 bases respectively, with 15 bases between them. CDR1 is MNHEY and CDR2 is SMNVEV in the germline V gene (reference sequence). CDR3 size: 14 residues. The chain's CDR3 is CASRPRQAYYEQYF. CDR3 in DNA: TGTGCCAGCAGGCCACGGCAGGCTTACTACGAGCAGTACTTC.

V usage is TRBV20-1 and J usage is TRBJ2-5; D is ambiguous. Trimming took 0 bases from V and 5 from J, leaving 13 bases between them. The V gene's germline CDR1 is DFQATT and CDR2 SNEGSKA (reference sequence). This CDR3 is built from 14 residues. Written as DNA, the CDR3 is TGCAGTGCTAGAGAAAACGTGCGGTGGGAGACCCAGTACTTC. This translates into CSARENVRWETQYF.

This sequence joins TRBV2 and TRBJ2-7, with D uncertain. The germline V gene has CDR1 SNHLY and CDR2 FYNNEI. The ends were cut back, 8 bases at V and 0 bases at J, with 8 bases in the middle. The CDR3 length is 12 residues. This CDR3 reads CASRALSYEQYF. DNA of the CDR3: TGTGCCAGCCGGGCCCTCTCCTACGAGCAGTACTTC.

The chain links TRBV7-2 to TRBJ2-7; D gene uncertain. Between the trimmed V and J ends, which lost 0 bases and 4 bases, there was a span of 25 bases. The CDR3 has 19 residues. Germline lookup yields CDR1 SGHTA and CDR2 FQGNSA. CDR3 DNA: TGTGCCAGCAGCTTAGCGCGATCGGTTTCGGTCACGGAGTCTTACGAGCAGTACTTC. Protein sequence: CASSLARSVSVTESYEQYF.

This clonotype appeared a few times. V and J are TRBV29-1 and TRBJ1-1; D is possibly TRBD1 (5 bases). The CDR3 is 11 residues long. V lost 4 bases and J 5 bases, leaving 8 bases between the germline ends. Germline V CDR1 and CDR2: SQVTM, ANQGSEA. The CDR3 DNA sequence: TGCAGCGTTGGGGGGGTTACTGAAGCTTTCTTT. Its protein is CSVGGVTEAFF.

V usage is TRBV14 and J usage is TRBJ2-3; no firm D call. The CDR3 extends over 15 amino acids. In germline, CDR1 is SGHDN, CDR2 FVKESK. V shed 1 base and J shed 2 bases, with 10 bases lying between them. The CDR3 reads CASSQGRAPTDTQYF. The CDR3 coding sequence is TGTGCCAGCAGCCAAGGTCGGGCCCCCACAGATACGCAGTATTTT.

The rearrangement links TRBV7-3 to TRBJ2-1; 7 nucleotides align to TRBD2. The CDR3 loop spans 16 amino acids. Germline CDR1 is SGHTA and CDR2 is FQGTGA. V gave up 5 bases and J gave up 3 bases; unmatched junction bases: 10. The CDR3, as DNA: TGTGCCAGCAGCACCACGCGGGCTAGCGGCTACAATGAGCAGTTCTTC. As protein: CASSTTRASGYNEQFF.

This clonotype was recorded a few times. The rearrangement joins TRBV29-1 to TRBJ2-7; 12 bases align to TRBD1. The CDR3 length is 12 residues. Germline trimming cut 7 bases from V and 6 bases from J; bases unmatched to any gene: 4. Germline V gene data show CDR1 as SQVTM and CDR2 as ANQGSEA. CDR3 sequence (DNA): TGCAGCGCGGGGACAGGGGGCGGCGAGCAGTACTTC. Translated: CSAGTGGGEQYF.

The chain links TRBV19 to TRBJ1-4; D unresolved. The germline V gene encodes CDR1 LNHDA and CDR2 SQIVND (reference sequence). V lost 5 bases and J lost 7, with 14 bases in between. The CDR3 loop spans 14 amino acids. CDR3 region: CASSRGGMGEKLFF. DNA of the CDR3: TGTGCCAGTAGTCGTGGCGGGATGGGTGAAAAACTGTTTTTT.

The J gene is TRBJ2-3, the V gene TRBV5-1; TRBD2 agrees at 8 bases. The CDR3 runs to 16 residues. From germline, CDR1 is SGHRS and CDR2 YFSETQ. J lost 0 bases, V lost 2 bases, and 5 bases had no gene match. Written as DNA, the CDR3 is TGCGCCAGCAGCTTAGGCGGGAGGACTAGCACAGATACGCAGTATTTT. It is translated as CASSLGGRTSTDTQYF.

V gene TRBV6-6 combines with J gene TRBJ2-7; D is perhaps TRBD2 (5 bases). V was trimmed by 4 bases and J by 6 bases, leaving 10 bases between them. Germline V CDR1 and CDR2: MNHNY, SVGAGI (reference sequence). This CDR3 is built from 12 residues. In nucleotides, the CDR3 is TGTGCCAGCAGTTCAACTAGTGGCGAGCAGTACTTC. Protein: CASSSTSGEQYF.

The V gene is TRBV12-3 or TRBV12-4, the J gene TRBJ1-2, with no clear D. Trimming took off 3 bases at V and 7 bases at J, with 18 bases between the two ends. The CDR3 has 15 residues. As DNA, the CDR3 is TGTGCCAGCAGTTTTTCTACAGTAAGGTTTCCTGGCTACACCTTC. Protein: CASSFSTVRFPGYTF.

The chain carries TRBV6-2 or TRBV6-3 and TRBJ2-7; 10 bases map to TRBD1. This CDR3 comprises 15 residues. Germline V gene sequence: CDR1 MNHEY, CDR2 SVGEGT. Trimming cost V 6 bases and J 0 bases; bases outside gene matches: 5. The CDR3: CASRPGTGASYEQYF. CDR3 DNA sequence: TGTGCCAGCAGACCCGGGACAGGGGCCTCCTACGAGCAGTACTTC.

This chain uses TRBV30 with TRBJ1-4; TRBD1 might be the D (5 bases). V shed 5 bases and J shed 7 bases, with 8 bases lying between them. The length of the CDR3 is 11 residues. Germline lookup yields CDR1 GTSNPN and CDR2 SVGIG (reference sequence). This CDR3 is CAWGDFEKLFF. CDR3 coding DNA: TGTGCCTGGGGGGACTTTGAAAAACTGTTTTTT.

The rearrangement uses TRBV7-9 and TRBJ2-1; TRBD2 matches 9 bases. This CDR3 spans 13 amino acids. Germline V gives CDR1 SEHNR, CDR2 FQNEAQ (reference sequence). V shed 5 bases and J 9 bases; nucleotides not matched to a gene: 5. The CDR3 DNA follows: TGTGCCAGCAGCAAAGCGGGAGGCAGTGAGCAGTTCTTC. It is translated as CASSKAGGSEQFF.

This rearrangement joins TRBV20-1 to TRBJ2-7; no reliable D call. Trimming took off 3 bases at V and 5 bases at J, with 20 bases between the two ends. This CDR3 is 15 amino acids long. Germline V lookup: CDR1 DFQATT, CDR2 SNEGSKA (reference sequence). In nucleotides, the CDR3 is TGCAGTGCTAGCGAGGACGGCCGGGCGAAACACGAGCAGTACTTC. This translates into CSASEDGRAKHEQYF.

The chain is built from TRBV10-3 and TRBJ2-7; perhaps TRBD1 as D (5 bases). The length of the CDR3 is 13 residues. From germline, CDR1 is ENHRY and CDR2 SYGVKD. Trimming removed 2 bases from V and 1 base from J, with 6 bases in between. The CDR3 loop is CAISEAGSYEQYF. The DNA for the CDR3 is TGTGCCATCAGTGAGGCAGGGTCCTACGAGCAGTACTTC.

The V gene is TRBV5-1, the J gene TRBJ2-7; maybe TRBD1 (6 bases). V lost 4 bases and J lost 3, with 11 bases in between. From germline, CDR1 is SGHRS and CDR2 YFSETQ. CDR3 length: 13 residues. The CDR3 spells CASSRDTVYEQYF. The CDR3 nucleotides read TGCGCCAGCAGCCGGGACACGGTCTACGAGCAGTACTTC.

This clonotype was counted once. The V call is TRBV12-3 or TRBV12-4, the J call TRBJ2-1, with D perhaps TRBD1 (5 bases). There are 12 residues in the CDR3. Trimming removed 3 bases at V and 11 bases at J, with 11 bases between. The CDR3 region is CASSFQDRKQFF. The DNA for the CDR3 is TGTGCCAGCAGTTTCCAAGACAGAAAGCAGTTCTTC.

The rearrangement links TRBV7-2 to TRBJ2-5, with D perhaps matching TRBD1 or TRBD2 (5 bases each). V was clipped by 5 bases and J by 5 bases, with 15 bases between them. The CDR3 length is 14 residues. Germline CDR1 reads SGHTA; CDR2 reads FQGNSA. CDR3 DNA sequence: TGTGCCAGCAGCCCCCCGGGGCTGGAGGAGACCCAGTACTTC. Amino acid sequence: CASSPPGLEETQYF.

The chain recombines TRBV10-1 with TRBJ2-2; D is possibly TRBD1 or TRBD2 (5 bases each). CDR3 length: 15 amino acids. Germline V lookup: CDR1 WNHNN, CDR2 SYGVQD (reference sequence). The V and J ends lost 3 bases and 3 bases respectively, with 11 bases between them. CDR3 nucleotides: TGCGCCAGCAGTGATCGGGGCCGGGACACCGGGGAGCTGTTTTTT. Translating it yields CASSDRGRDTGELFF.

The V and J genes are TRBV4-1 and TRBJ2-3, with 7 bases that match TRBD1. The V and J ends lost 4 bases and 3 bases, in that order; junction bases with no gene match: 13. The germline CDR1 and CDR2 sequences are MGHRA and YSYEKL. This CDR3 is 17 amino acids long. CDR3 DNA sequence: TGCGCCAGCAGCCTAAGCCCCGGGACAGACAGAACAGATACGCAGTATTTT. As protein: CASSLSPGTDRTDTQYF.

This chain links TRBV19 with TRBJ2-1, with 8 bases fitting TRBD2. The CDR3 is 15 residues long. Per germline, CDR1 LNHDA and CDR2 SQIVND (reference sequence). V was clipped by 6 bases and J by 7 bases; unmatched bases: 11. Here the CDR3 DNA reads TGTGCCAGTAGGGGAAGCGTCACGGGGGGGAATGAGCAGTTCTTC. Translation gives CASRGSVTGGNEQFF.

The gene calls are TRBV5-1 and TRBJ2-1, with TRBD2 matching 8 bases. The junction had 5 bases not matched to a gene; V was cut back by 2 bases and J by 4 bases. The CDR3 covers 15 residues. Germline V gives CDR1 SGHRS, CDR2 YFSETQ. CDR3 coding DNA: TGCGCCAGCAGCTTACAGCGGGAGTTTTACAATGAGCAGTTCTTC. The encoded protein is CASSLQREFYNEQFF.

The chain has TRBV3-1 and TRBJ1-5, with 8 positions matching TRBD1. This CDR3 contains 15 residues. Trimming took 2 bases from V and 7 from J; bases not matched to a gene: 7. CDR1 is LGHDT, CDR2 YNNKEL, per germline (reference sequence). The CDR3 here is CASSQTRQGIQPQHF. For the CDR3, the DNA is TGTGCCAGCAGCCAAACGAGACAGGGGATCCAGCCCCAGCATTTT. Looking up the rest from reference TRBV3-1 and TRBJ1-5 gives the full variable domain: DTAVSQTPKYLVTQMGNDKSIKCEQNLGHDTMYWYKQDSKKFLKIMFSYNNKELIINETVPNRFSPKSPDKAHLNLHINSLELGDSAVYFCASSQTRQGIQPQHFGDGTRLSIL.